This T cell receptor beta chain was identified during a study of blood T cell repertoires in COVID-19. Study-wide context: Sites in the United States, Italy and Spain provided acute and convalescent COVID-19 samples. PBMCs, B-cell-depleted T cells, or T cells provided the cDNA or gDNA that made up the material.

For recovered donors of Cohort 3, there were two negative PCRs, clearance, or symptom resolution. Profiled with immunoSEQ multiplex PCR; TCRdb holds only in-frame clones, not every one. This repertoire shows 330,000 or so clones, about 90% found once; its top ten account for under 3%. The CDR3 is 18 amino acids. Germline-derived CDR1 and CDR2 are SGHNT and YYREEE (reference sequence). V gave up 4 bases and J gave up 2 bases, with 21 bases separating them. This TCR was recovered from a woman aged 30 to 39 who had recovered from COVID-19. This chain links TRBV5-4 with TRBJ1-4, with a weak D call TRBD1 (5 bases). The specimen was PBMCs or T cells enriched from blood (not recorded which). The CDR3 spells CASSAETARGSTNEKLFF. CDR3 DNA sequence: TGTGCCAGCAGCGCAGAGACAGCCAGAGGATCGACTAATGAAAAACTGTTTTTT. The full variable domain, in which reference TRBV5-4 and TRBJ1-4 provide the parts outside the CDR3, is ETGVTQSPTHLIKTRGQQVTLRCSSQSGHNTVSWYQQALGQGPQFIFQYYREEENGRGNFPPRFSGLQFPNYSSELNVNALELDDSALYLCASSAETARGSTNEKLFFGSGTQLSVL.